Listed below are T cell receptor beta chains from one sample, sequenced in a study of T cell clones after liver transplantation. Profiled with immunoSEQ multiplex PCR; TCRdb holds only in-frame clones, not every one. The table includes 50,000 to 70,000 clones, about 70% detected once. This sample comprised CD4+ T cells from blood, obtained at the approximately 15-month timepoint. These receptors were taken from a human patient who received a liver transplant. Some T cells could come from the graft donor. CDR3s include the opening cysteine and the closing phenylalanine or tryptophan. The order of the fields is clone size, D gene, J gene, V gene, CDR3 DNA, CDR3 protein. The D gene is left open where the match is weak. Clone size, where shown, is once, few, many, or a class for clones that have expanded.

>NA|NA|TRBJ2-2|TRBV25-1
TGTGCCAGCAGGAGTAAGGGGATCACCGGGGAGCTGTTTTTT
CASRSKGITGELFF
>NA|TRBD2|TRBJ2-2|TRBV5-5
TGTGCCAGCAGCCCAGCACTAGCGGAGAACACCGGGGAGCTGTTTTTT
CASSPALAENTGELFF
>NA|TRBD1|TRBJ1-4|TRBV28
TGTGCCAGCAGCATTGGACAGGCAGCTAATGAAAAACTGTTTTTT
CASSIGQAANEKLFF
>NA|TRBD1|TRBJ1-1|TRBV19
TGTGCCAGTAGTATCTTCCGAGGGACAGGGGATGAAGCTTTCTTT
CASSIFRGTGDEAFF
>once|TRBD2|TRBJ2-1|TRBV11-3
TGTGCCAGCAGCTTAGAAGGCACTAGCGGGAGCAATGAGCAGTTCTTC
CASSLEGTSGSNEQFF
>many|TRBD2|TRBJ2-1|TRBV6-1
TGTGCCAGCAGTGTGGGGGGGGGCAATGAGCAGTTCTTC
CASSVGGGNEQFF
>NA|TRBD2|TRBJ2-2|TRBV6-6
TGTGCCAGCAATAGCGGGAGTGTGCCCGGGGAGCTGTTTTTT
CASNSGSVPGELFF
>NA|TRBD1|TRBJ1-1|TRBV6-6
TGTGCCAGCACTGGACAGGATGACACTGAAGCTTTCTTT
CASTGQDDTEAFF
>NA|NA|TRBJ2-6|TRBV15
TGTGCCACCAGCAGAGGACAAGCCGGGGCCAACGTCCTGACTTTC
CATSRGQAGANVLTF
>NA|TRBD2|TRBJ2-7|TRBV9
TGTGCCAGCAGCGTAGATCAGCGGGGTCTCGAGCAGTACTTC
CASSVDQRGLEQYF
>NA|TRBD1|TRBJ2-2|TRBV7-2
TGTGCCAGCAGCCCCGGACAGGGGGGCACCGGGGAGCTGTTTTTT
CASSPGQGGTGELFF
>NA|TRBD1|TRBJ1-4|TRBV29-1
TGCAGCGCTGAAGGGACAGGGGTTGGAGAAAAACTGTTTTTT
CSAEGTGVGEKLFF
>NA|NA|TRBJ1-5|TRBV14
TGTGCCAGCAGCCAAGAATTAGGCCAGCCCCAGCATTTT
CASSQELGQPQHF
>NA|NA|TRBJ2-1|TRBV6-1
TGTGCCAGCAGTGAGATAGATTACAATGAGCAGTTCTTC
CASSEIDYNEQFF
>NA|TRBD1|TRBJ2-2|TRBV27
TGTGCCAGCAGTTCCGGACAGGGGTACACCGGGGAGCTGTTTTTT
CASSSGQGYTGELFF
>NA|TRBD1|TRBJ1-1|TRBV29-1
TGCAGCGCTCTGGACAGGGGTTTCGTGAACACTGAAGCTTTCTTT
CSALDRGFVNTEAFF
>NA|NA|TRBJ1-1|TRBV29-1
TGCAGCGTTGAGGGGGGGAACACTGAAGCTTTCTTT
CSVEGGNTEAFF
>NA|TRBD1|TRBJ2-5|TRBV7-8
TGTGCCAGCAGCACCAGGGGGCGAGGAGAGACCCAGTACTTC
CASSTRGRGETQYF
>NA|TRBD1|TRBJ2-7|TRBV6-6
TGTGCCACCACCGGGACAGGGAGTCGGGAGCAGTACTTC
CATTGTGSREQYF
>once|NA|TRBJ1-6|TRBV5-1
TGCGCCAGCAGCTTGACAGTTAAACATAATTCACCCCTCCACTTT
CASSLTVKHNSPLHF
>NA|TRBD2|TRBJ2-3|TRBV12-5
TGTGCTAGTGGTCTCTCTAGCGGGATTACAGATACGCAGTATTTT
CASGLSSGITDTQYF
>NA|NA|TRBJ1-2|TRBV6-5
TGTGCCAGCAGGAGGGAAGTCGACTATGGCTACACCTTC
CASRREVDYGYTF
>few|TRBD2|TRBJ2-4|TRBV5-6
TGTGCCAGCAGCCCCTGGAGAAGCGGGGGGGCGGGGTACTTC
CASSPWRSGGAGYF
>once|NA|TRBJ2-3|TRBV11-3
TGTGCCAGCAGCTTAGTATCCCATAGAGGAGTTACAGATACGCAGTATTTT
CASSLVSHRGVTDTQYF
>NA|NA|TRBJ1-6|TRBV19
TGTGCCAGTAGTTTAAGACGTTCACCCCTCCACTTT
CASSLRRSPLHF
>once|NA|TRBJ1-4|TRBV28
TGTGCCAGCAGGCAGGGGAGGACTAATGAAAAACTGTTTTTT
CASRQGRTNEKLFF
>few|NA|TRBJ2-5|TRBV28
TGTGCCACCACGGGCTGGGAGACCCAGTACTTC
CATTGWETQYF
>NA|NA|TRBJ2-5|TRBV9
TGTGCCAGCAGCACACTCGGCAGGCGCCAAGAGACCCAGTACTTC
CASSTLGRRQETQYF
>NA|NA|TRBJ1-4|TRBV6-1
TGTGCCAGCAGACCCGGGAGGGAAAAACTGTTTTTT
CASRPGREKLFF
>once|NA|TRBJ2-3|TRBV5-1
TGCGCCAGCAGCGCACAGTCACCCACAGATACGCAGTATTTT
CASSAQSPTDTQYF
>NA|NA|TRBJ1-4|TRBV5-6
TGTGCCAGCACCTTCGGAGGGCTAATGCATGAAAAACTGTTTTTT
CASTFGGLMHEKLFF
>NA|NA|TRBJ1-2|TRBV7-9
TGTGCCAGCAGCTTAGCCTCAGCTGTTGGCGATGGCTACACCTTC
CASSLASAVGDGYTF
>NA|TRBD1|TRBJ1-6|TRBV6-6
TGTGCCAGCAGGACCCCGGGACAGCCTAATTCACCCCTCCACTTT
CASRTPGQPNSPLHF
>NA|NA|TRBJ2-5|TRBV28
TGTGCCAGCAGTTCCGAAGAGACCCAGTACTTC
CASSSEETQYF
>NA|NA|TRBJ1-5|TRBV5-5
TGTGCCAGCAGCTTCAACAGCAATCAGCCCCAGCATTTT
CASSFNSNQPQHF
>NA|TRBD2|TRBJ2-3|TRBV7-2
TGTGCCAGCAGCTTTAGCGGGGTCACAGATACGCAGTATTTT
CASSFSGVTDTQYF
>NA|NA|TRBJ2-2|TRBV7-2
TGTGCCAGCAGCTTGTTGCTCAGAACGAACACCGGGGAGCTGTTTTTT
CASSLLLRTNTGELFF
>few|NA|TRBJ1-2|TRBV2
TGTGCCAGCAGTGAGAGAGGGATCTCCTATGGCTACACCTTC
CASSERGISYGYTF
>NA|TRBD1|TRBJ1-1|TRBV5-6
TGTGCCAGCAGCCCCTCGACAGGGCGCACTGAAGCTTTCTTT
CASSPSTGRTEAFF
>NA|NA|TRBJ1-2|TRBV10-3
TGTGCCATCAGTGAATCCCCCCGGAGTGGTGGCTACACCTTC
CAISESPRSGGYTF
>NA|NA|TRBJ1-1|TRBV19
TGTGCCAGTAGTATTTACAGGGAAGCTTTCTTT
CASSIYREAFF
>NA|NA|TRBJ1-1|TRBV30
TGTGCCTGGAGAAAAGCGGACACTGAAGCTTTCTTT
CAWRKADTEAFF
>NA|NA|TRBJ2-6|TRBV18
TGTGCCAGCTCAAAAGGGTCTGGGGCCAACGTCCTGACTTTC
CASSKGSGANVLTF
>few|NA|TRBJ2-3|TRBV19
TGTGCCAGTAGTATAAGTACGACGCGACGATCTAGCACAGATACGCAGTATTTT
CASSISTTRRSSTDTQYF
>NA|NA|TRBJ2-1|TRBV5-1
TGCGCCAGCAGCTTGGTGGGGACTCGAAACAATGAGCAGTTCTTC
CASSLVGTRNNEQFF
>NA|NA|TRBJ1-6|TRBV28
TGTGCCAGCCGACGGAGGGAAGGTTCACCCCTCCACTTT
CASRRREGSPLHF
>NA|TRBD1|TRBJ2-2|TRBV28
TGTGCCAGCAGTACAGGGGGCGGGCTAGTTCGGGAGCTGTTTTTT
CASSTGGGLVRELFF
>NA|TRBD2|TRBJ2-1|TRBV30
TGTGCCTGGAGTCGGGACCCGGGGGGTTACAATGAGCAGTTCTTC
CAWSRDPGGYNEQFF
>NA|NA|TRBJ1-4|TRBV27
TGTGCCAGCAGTTTCCAGGGAACTAATGAAAAACTGTTTTTT
CASSFQGTNEKLFF
>once|NA|TRBJ1-1|TRBV6-5
TGTGCCAGCACCAATACAGGGTTCGAAGCTTTCTTT
CASTNTGFEAFF